Described below is a single TCR beta chain sequence and its context. What it recognizes is unknown. This sample was included in a study of identical twins. Whole-study results and caveats: Modelling approaches yielded underestimates of out-of-frame TCR alpha sharing between monozygotic twins. Compared with unrelated sharing, twin-shared out-of-frame alpha sequences had more low-probability sequences.

Trimming pared 1 base from V and 1 base from J, leaving 18 bases between. Germline-derived CDR1 and CDR2 are KGHSH and LQKENI. The CDR3 is made up of 18 amino acids. TCRdb fed the 5' RACE reads into MiXCR, producing one record per CDR3 protein. The table includes around 490,000 distinct CDR3 sequences, roughly an eighth detected once. These sequences were also reported in another study, on yellow fever vaccine responses in identical twins. That study adds: Twins reportedly had a vaccine T cell response that seemed partly convergent, partly personalized.

Sequenced material: CD4+ T cells sorted from blood. The receptor was derived from a woman between 18 and 29 years old in good health. V usage is TRBV18 and J usage is TRBJ2-3, with D perhaps matching TRBD1 or TRBD2 (5 bases each). CDR3 DNA sequence: TGTGCCAGCTCACCACGACGCCAGAGGGGCGGCGGCACAGATACGCAGTATTTT. Translating gives CASSPRRQRGGGTDTQYF.